Listed below are T cell receptor beta chains from one sample, sequenced in a study of CD8 T cells in Susac syndrome. TCRdb reprocessed the immunoSEQ multiplex PCR reads via MiXCR and lists one record per CDR3 protein. The sample consists of about 120,000 distinct CDR3 sequences, 92% of them appearing once. Sequencing was done on a sample of CD8+ T cells from PBMCs. These receptors all stem from a human donor in good health. Each CDR3 is given with its conserved first and last residue. The D gene is left open where the match is weak. Some rows have no size entry. The others give once, few or many, or a class for an expanded clone.

j_call v_call clone_size d_call cdr3_nt cdr3_aa
TRBJ1-1 TRBV6-1 NA NA TGTGCCAGCAGTGAAATTATCCGAGTGAACACTGAAGCTTTCTTT CASSEIIRVNTEAFF
TRBJ2-5 TRBV9 NA NA TGTGCCAGCAGCGAGAACCAACGAGAGACCCAGTACTTC CASSENQRETQYF
TRBJ1-1 TRBV6-5 once TRBD1 TGTGCCAGCAGTTACGCTCTACCCCGGACAGGTTCATTCACTGAAGCTTTCTTT CASSYALPRTGSFTEAFF
TRBJ2-2 TRBV5-6 NA NA TGTGCCAGCAGTGGGGGACACCTAACCGGGGAGCTGTTTTTT CASSGGHLTGELFF
TRBJ2-5 TRBV13 NA NA TGTGCCAGCAGCTTCGGCTTGACAGAGACCCAGTACTTC CASSFGLTETQYF
TRBJ2-7 TRBV29-1 NA TRBD1 TGCAGCGCAGGACAGGGTGCCCCCTACGAGCAGTACTTC CSAGQGAPYEQYF
TRBJ2-3 TRBV7-9 NA NA TGTGCCAGCAGCTCGGCCGGAGGGGTAGATACGCAGTATTTT CASSSAGGVDTQYF
TRBJ1-5 TRBV18 NA NA TGTGCCAGCTCACCCCGGGGACAGCCCCAGCATTTT CASSPRGQPQHF
TRBJ1-3 TRBV27 NA NA TGTGCCAGCAGTTTATCAGCGACAGGTCCTGGAAACACCATATATTTT CASSLSATGPGNTIYF
TRBJ2-1 TRBV2 NA NA TGTGCCAGCCTTAAGGGGACCGCTGACAATGAGCAGTTCTTC CASLKGTADNEQFF
TRBJ2-7 TRBV4-1 NA TRBD1 TGCGCCAGCAGCCAAACAGGGGGCCCCTTCGAGCAGTACTTC CASSQTGGPFEQYF
TRBJ2-5 TRBV20-1 NA TRBD2 TGCAGTGCTAGAGATCGGGACGGGACTAGCGGGGTGAAGACCCAGTACTTC CSARDRDGTSGVKTQYF
TRBJ1-1 TRBV7-9 NA NA TGTGCCAGCAGCTTAGAGGGTCCCACTGAAGCTTTCTTT CASSLEGPTEAFF
TRBJ1-3 TRBV25-1 NA NA TGTGCCAGCAGTGACCGCATGGCACGTGGAAACACCATATATTTT CASSDRMARGNTIYF
TRBJ2-5 TRBV12-3/TRBV12-4 NA NA TGTGCCAGCACCGATACGGAGACCCAGTACTTC CASTDTETQYF
TRBJ1-2 TRBV7-9 NA NA TGTGCCAGCAGCCCTGGGCGTTACGGCTACACCTTC CASSPGRYGYTF
TRBJ2-2 TRBV7-3 NA NA TGTGCCAGCAGCTCTTCTAACACCGGGGAGCTGTTTTTT CASSSSNTGELFF
TRBJ2-7 TRBV20-1 few TRBD1 TGCAGTGCTAAAGGGACAGGGGGAACCGAGCAGTACTTC CSAKGTGGTEQYF
TRBJ2-4 TRBV12-3/TRBV12-4 once NA TGTGCCAGCAGTTTTCAGGGATCGTGGTACTTC CASSFQGSWYF
TRBJ2-3 TRBV20-1 NA NA TGCAGTGCCGGAGAGGGGCGGGGTTCTGCAGATACGCAGTATTTT CSAGEGRGSADTQYF